This passage covers 2 T cell receptor beta chains from one sample sequenced in a study of breast tumors, draining lymph nodes, adjacent tissues. Each CDR3 protein gets one entry after TCRdb re-called the multiplex PCR reads with MiXCR. The profile shows approximately 90,000 distinct CDR3 sequences, roughly 29% of them singletons. Breast cancer patients provided tissue from their axillary draining lymph nodes. The sample consisted of axillary lymph node tissue. Receptors originate from a female donor with breast cancer. Some clones in this sample may be carry-over from other donors' samples.

There are many counts of this clonotype. This rearrangement joins TRBV24-1 to TRBJ1-2; 10 bases align to TRBD1. The germline gives CDR1 KGHDR, CDR2 SFDVKD. The CDR3 extends over 15 amino acids. Trimming took 3 bases from V and 0 from J; bases not matched to a gene: 0. This CDR3 is CATSDGTGANYGYTF. In nucleotides, the CDR3 is TGTGCCACCAGTGATGGGACAGGGGCTAACTATGGCTACACCTTC.

The sample holds one count of this clonotype. The genes are TRBV6-6 and TRBJ1-6; tentative D call: TRBD1 (5 bases). Germline CDR1 reads MNHNY; CDR2 reads SVGAGI (reference sequence). CDR3 size: 15 residues. The V gene lost 4 bases and the J gene lost 10 bases, with 17 bases spanning the gap. The CDR3 loop is CASSSSSGGFSPLHF. The CDR3 DNA sequence: TGTGCCAGCAGTTCCTCGTCGGGGGGGTTCTCACCCCTCCACTTT.